The 10 T cell receptor beta chains in this list originate from one sample, sequenced in a study of OX40 agonist ivuxolimab in advanced cancers. Clones were sequenced by immunoSEQ multiplex PCR, and TCRdb holds only the in-frame ones, with some missing. The sample lists 55,000 to 70,000 clones, around 83% occurring once. This sample comprised CD4+ or CD8+ T cells sorted from blood, obtained in a trial of the OX40 agonist ivuxolimab. The receptor set was obtained from an adult with an advanced solid tumor such as melanoma, head and neck, liver or kidney cancer.

The chain employs TRBV5-6 and TRBJ1-3; TRBD1 might be the D (5 bases). Germline CDR1 is SGHDT and CDR2 is YYEEEE. The CDR3 spans 16 residues. V dropped 6 bases and J dropped 4 bases, with 20 bases sitting between them. The CDR3 spells CASTLIGGIGGNTIYF. The CDR3 DNA reads TGTGCCAGCACCCTCATCGGGGGGATAGGGGGAAACACCATATATTTT.

The chain uses TRBV19 and TRBJ1-3; D not certain. The germline V and J ends were trimmed by 3 bases and 2 bases, with 11 bases remaining between them. The CDR3 sequence is 15 residues long. Germline V CDR1 and CDR2: LNHDA, SQIVND (reference sequence). Here the CDR3 reads CASSITDIAGNTIYF. CDR3 in DNA: TGTGCCAGTAGTATCACAGACATCGCTGGAAACACCATATATTTT.

This chain connects TRBV2 to TRBJ2-1, with D perhaps TRBD1 (6 bases). V lost 4 bases and J lost 6, with 13 bases in between. This CDR3 has 14 residues. In germline, CDR1 is SNHLY, CDR2 FYNNEI. This CDR3 is CASSGATGGNEQFF. The DNA of the CDR3 is TGTGCCAGCAGTGGTGCGACAGGCGGCAATGAGCAGTTCTTC. Drawing the rest from reference TRBV2 and TRBJ2-1, the complete variable domain is EPEVTQTPSHQVTQMGQEVILRCVPISNHLYFYWYRQILGQKVEFLVSFYNNEISEKSEIFDDQFSVERPDGSNFTLKIRSTKLEDSAMYFCASSGATGGNEQFFGPGTRLTVL.

This clone was found a few times. The rearrangement links TRBV6-6 to TRBJ1-2, with a possible D match to TRBD1 (5 bases). V was clipped by 7 bases and J by 2 bases, with 14 bases between them. This CDR3 is built from 14 residues. The germline gives CDR1 MNHNY, CDR2 SVGAGI (reference sequence). As DNA, the CDR3 is TGTGCCAGCACCCCAGGGCCGAGGAACTATGGCTACACCTTC. Translated: CASTPGPRNYGYTF.

This clone was detected a few times. The CDR3 loop is CASSWSIFTDTQYF. CDR3 nucleotides: TGCGCCAGCAGCTGGTCTATATTCACAGATACGCAGTATTTT. The chain carries TRBV5-1 and TRBJ2-3; D unresolved. Trimming removed 3 bases at V and 2 bases at J, with 10 bases between. Germline assignment: CDR1 SGHRS and CDR2 YFSETQ. This CDR3 has 14 amino acids.

The chain has TRBV5-4 and TRBJ2-2; the D gene is possibly TRBD1 (5 bases). The CDR3 runs to 16 residues. V lost 0 bases, J lost 7 bases, and 16 bases lay in between. Germline V gene data show CDR1 as SGHNT and CDR2 as YYREEE (reference sequence). CDR3 DNA sequence: TGTGCCAGCAGCTTGGGTTCCAGGGCAAATGGCGGGGAGCTGTTTTTT. This gives the protein CASSLGSRANGGELFF.

This chain joins TRBV27 and TRBJ2-3; the D is unclear. The CDR3 runs 13 residues. Germline V gene lookup returns CDR1 MNHEY and CDR2 SMNVEV (reference sequence). Trimming stripped 3 bases from V and 6 bases from J, with 10 bases between. CDR3 sequence: CASSLTRMDTQYF. CDR3 in DNA: TGTGCCAGCAGTTTGACTCGAATGGATACGCAGTATTTT.

The V and J genes are TRBV5-1 and TRBJ1-2; no definite D call. Trimming stripped 4 bases from V and 8 bases from J, with 18 bases between. The CDR3 runs 14 residues. The V gene's germline CDR1 is SGHRS and CDR2 YFSETQ. CDR3 loop: CASSPPSSGNGYTF. The CDR3 bases are TGCGCCAGCAGCCCGCCTTCGTCGGGTAACGGCTACACCTTC.

This clone showed up just a few times. The chain uses TRBV27 and TRBJ1-2, with 7 nucleotides matching TRBD1. Germline V gene lookup returns CDR1 MNHEY and CDR2 SMNVEV (reference sequence). The CDR3 consists of 16 residues. Losses at the gene ends were 5 bases for V and 6 bases for J; bases not matched to a gene: 15. The CDR3 DNA reads as TGTGCCAGCAGTCGAGGGGTGGCAGGGGGAAGGAATGGCTACACCTTC. This codes for CASSRGVAGGRNGYTF.

The gene calls are TRBV5-1 and TRBJ2-3; 10 positions agree with TRBD2. Looked up from germline, CDR1 is SGHRS and CDR2 is YFSETQ. With 1 base clipped from V and 5 bases from J, the junction kept 4 bases outside the gene matches. This CDR3 spans 15 amino acids. The CDR3 sequence: CASSLPSGGKDTQYF. CDR3 DNA: TGCGCCAGCAGCTTGCCTAGCGGGGGTAAAGATACGCAGTATTTT.